The 27 T cell receptor beta chains presented below share a single source sample, sequenced in a study of radiation and T cells in renal cell carcinoma. Noted treatment: treatment-naive control, cytoreductive nephrectomy. Measured with immunoSEQ multiplex PCR; TCRdb has only the in-frame clones, and not every one. The sample contains roughly 14,000 clones, roughly 60% of which appear only once. Sample: tumor tissue, taken from a patient whose treatment was nephrectomy without radiotherapy. The receptors shown here come from a man aged 55-75 years with renal cell carcinoma.

V is TRBV25-1 and J is TRBJ2-3; no definite D call. CDR3 length: 11 residues. CDR1 and CDR2 (germline): MGHDK, SYGVNS. With 8 bases removed from V and 3 bases from J, the gap between germline ends came to 6 bases. The CDR3 spells CASGRTDTQYF. Written as DNA, the CDR3 is TGTGCCAGCGGACGTACAGATACGCAGTATTTT.

This chain connects TRBV5-1 to TRBJ2-1; D is unclear. Trimming took 0 bases from V and 4 from J, leaving 8 bases between them. The germline V gene encodes CDR1 SGHRS and CDR2 YFSETQ. The CDR3 consists of 14 residues. The CDR3 protein is CASSLGPLYNEQFF. Written as DNA, the CDR3 is TGCGCCAGCAGCTTGGGCCCCCTATACAATGAGCAGTTCTTC.

The chain links TRBV29-1 to TRBJ2-3; 9 bases match TRBD2. The CDR3 length is 14 residues. The J segment lost 2 bases and the V segment lost 5 bases, leaving 5 bases of the junction unmatched. Germline-derived CDR1 and CDR2 are SQVTM and ANQGSEA. For the CDR3, the DNA is TGCAGCGTTAAGAAGCGGGGGGACACAGATACGCAGTATTTT. As protein: CSVKKRGDTDTQYF.

This clone appeared a single time. The rearrangement joins TRBV5-4 to TRBJ2-3; 10 nucleotides align to TRBD2. CDR1 and CDR2 (germline): SGHNT, YYREEE (reference sequence). Trimming removed 2 bases from V and 1 base from J; junction bases left unmatched: 1. This CDR3 has 15 amino acids. Here the CDR3 DNA reads TGTGCCAGCAGCTTTACTAGCGGGGGCACAGATACGCAGTATTTT. Translation: CASSFTSGGTDTQYF. The whole variable domain, filled in from reference TRBV5-4 and TRBJ2-3, reads ETGVTQSPTHLIKTRGQQVTLRCSSQSGHNTVSWYQQALGQGPQFIFQYYREEENGRGNFPPRFSGLQFPNYSSELNVNALELDDSALYLCASSFTSGGTDTQYFGPGTRLTVL.

By sample share, this clone is medium-sized. The rearrangement uses TRBV28 and TRBJ1-1, with D possibly TRBD1 on 6 matching bases. V was shortened by 7 bases and J by 6 bases, with 12 bases between the two germline ends. Germline V CDR1 and CDR2: MDHEN, SYDVKM. The CDR3 extends over 12 amino acids. The CDR3 sequence: CASITGRAEAFF. CDR3 DNA sequence: TGTGCCAGCATTACAGGGAGGGCTGAAGCTTTCTTT.

This clone was seen a handful of times. This rearrangement joins TRBV29-1 to TRBJ2-2; D might be TRBD1 (5 bases). Germline loops: CDR1 SQVTM, CDR2 ANQGSEA. The CDR3 has 14 residues. Deletions cut 3 bases from V and 4 bases from J, with 12 bases between. The CDR3 reads CSVDTAGSTGELFF. The CDR3, as DNA: TGCAGCGTTGATACCGCAGGGTCCACCGGGGAGCTGTTTTTT.

V gene TRBV6-1 combines with J gene TRBJ2-5; D tentatively fits TRBD1 or TRBD2 (6 bases each). The tail of the sequence fits TRBJ2-7 better, so the J call may be wrong. Germline loops: CDR1 MNHNS, CDR2 SASEGT. The length of the CDR3 is 15 residues. CDR3 coding DNA: TGTGCCAGCAGTGATAGGGGGGACCATACCTACGAGCAGTACTTC. Residues: CASSDRGDHTYEQYF.

This clone was picked up one time. The chain carries TRBV4-3 and TRBJ1-6; D is unclear. Trimming stripped 4 bases from V and 8 bases from J, with 12 bases between. This CDR3 comprises 14 residues. CDR1 is LGHNA, CDR2 YSLEER, per germline. The CDR3 loop reads CASSRGGSDSPLHF. In nucleotides, the CDR3 is TGCGCCAGCAGCCGAGGAGGGTCTGATTCACCCCTCCACTTT.

The rearrangement joins TRBV18 to TRBJ2-3, with a possible D match to TRBD1 (6 bases). The CDR3 runs 16 residues. Trimming took 2 bases from V and 0 from J, leaving 12 bases between them. Germline V gene lookup returns CDR1 KGHSH and CDR2 LQKENI. In DNA, the CDR3 is TGTGCCAGCTCACCATCAGCAGGGGCTAGCACAGATACGCAGTATTTT. Its protein product is CASSPSAGASTDTQYF.

V gene TRBV7-9 combines with J gene TRBJ2-1; D is perhaps TRBD2 (5 bases). V lost 4 bases to trimming and J lost 4 bases, with 17 bases between them. The CDR3 sequence is 16 residues long. The germline gives CDR1 SEHNR, CDR2 FQNEAQ (reference sequence). The CDR3 coding sequence is TGTGCCAGCAGCTCTTGGATCGCGGAGGAGTACAATGAGCAGTTCTTC. It specifies CASSSWIAEEYNEQFF.

This chain links TRBV4-3 with TRBJ1-2; 8 bases match TRBD1. CDR1 is LGHNA, CDR2 YSLEER, per germline. The CDR3 has 12 amino acids. The trim removed 7 bases at V and 5 bases at J, leaving 3 bases unmatched. The CDR3 nucleotides are TGCGCCAGCATGACAGGGGTTTATGGCTACACCTTC. This gives the protein CASMTGVYGYTF.

This clone was observed a handful of times. The chain combines TRBV5-4 with TRBJ1-4, with 9 bases aligning to TRBD1. J gave up 5 bases and V 2 bases, and 4 bases lay outside the gene matches. The germline V gene has CDR1 SGHNT and CDR2 YYREEE (reference sequence). This CDR3 region has 15 residues. The DNA for the CDR3 is TGTGCCAGCAGCTTTCCGGGACAGGGAAATGAAAAACTGTTTTTT. Translation: CASSFPGQGNEKLFF.

This clone has just a few counts. The rearrangement links TRBV28 to TRBJ1-1, with D maybe TRBD1 (5 bases). Trimming cost V 2 bases and J 4 bases, with 14 bases left between them. This CDR3 comprises 15 residues. From germline, CDR1 is MDHEN and CDR2 SYDVKM. CDR3 loop: CASSLGGRVSTEAFF. Here the CDR3 DNA reads TGTGCCAGCAGTTTAGGAGGCAGGGTGAGCACTGAAGCTTTCTTT.

As DNA, the CDR3 is TGTGCCAGCAGTGGGGCTAATACAGGGGTGTACGAGCAGTACTTC. This codes for CASSGANTGVYEQYF. The chain links TRBV6-1 to TRBJ2-7, with 7 bases matching TRBD1. Unmatched junction bases numbered 10, after V lost 4 bases and J lost 4 bases. The CDR3 spans 15 residues. Germline assignment: CDR1 MNHNS and CDR2 SASEGT.

This chain links TRBV14 with TRBJ2-7; unclear D gene. The CDR3 has 13 amino acids. Trimming removed 1 base from V and 3 bases from J, with 7 bases in between. Germline values: CDR1 SGHDN, CDR2 FVKESK. DNA of the CDR3: TGTGCCAGCAGCCAAGGACTCTTCTACGAGCAGTACTTC. Its translation: CASSQGLFYEQYF.

The chain has TRBV28 and TRBJ2-1; D is possibly TRBD2 (6 bases). Trimming shortened V by 7 bases and J by 9 bases, and 13 bases separated the two germline ends. CDR1 is MDHEN, CDR2 SYDVKM, per germline. The CDR3 is 12 residues long. CDR3 bases: TGTGCCAGCACCCGCGTCGGGGGTGAGCAGTTCTTC. This sequence encodes CASTRVGGEQFF.

This clone has more than one count but fewer than ten. CDR3 DNA: TGCGCCAGCAGCTTGGGGGGGAATGAGCAGTTCTTC. This translates into CASSLGGNEQFF. The rearrangement uses TRBV5-1 and TRBJ2-1; the D gene could be TRBD1 or TRBD2 (5 bases each). The germline V gene has CDR1 SGHRS and CDR2 YFSETQ. V shed 0 bases and J shed 7 bases, with 5 bases lying between them. The CDR3 spans 12 residues.

This chain connects TRBV5-4 to TRBJ1-2; TRBD1 might be the D (5 bases). The ends were cut back, 4 bases at V and 0 bases at J, with 13 bases in the middle. The CDR3 has 15 amino acids. The germline gives CDR1 SGHNT, CDR2 YYREEE (reference sequence). The CDR3 here is CASSPRRGTNYGYTF. In DNA, the CDR3 is TGTGCCAGCAGCCCACGAAGGGGAACTAACTATGGCTACACCTTC.

This clone has just a few counts. V usage is TRBV10-3 and J usage is TRBJ1-2; the D gene is possibly TRBD1 (6 bases). The CDR3 consists of 15 residues. From germline, CDR1 is ENHRY and CDR2 SYGVKD. V was clipped by 0 bases and J by 2 bases, with 10 bases between them. This chain's CDR3 is CAISESSTGNYGYTF. CDR3 in DNA: TGTGCCATCAGTGAGTCCAGTACAGGGAACTATGGCTACACCTTC.

This chain links TRBV7-2 with TRBJ2-1; 9 nucleotides match TRBD2. CDR3 length equals 19 residues. V was pared by 5 bases and J by 9 bases, with 23 bases of the junction left unmatched. Germline loops: CDR1 SGHTA, CDR2 FQGNSA. Here the CDR3 DNA reads TGTGCCAGCAGCCTATATGGACTAAAGCCGGGACTAGCTGACACTGAGCAGTTCTTC. Amino acids: CASSLYGLKPGLADTEQFF.

By share, this clone counts as medium-sized. The chain uses TRBV7-9 and TRBJ2-3; maybe TRBD2 (6 bases). CDR3 size: 16 residues. Trimming removed 1 base at V and 3 bases at J, with 14 bases between. The V gene's germline CDR1 is SEHNR and CDR2 FQNEAQ (reference sequence). The CDR3 sequence is CASSLDVGGSTDTQYF. The CDR3 DNA reads TGTGCCAGCAGCTTAGACGTCGGAGGGAGTACAGATACGCAGTATTTT.

This clone was recorded a few times. The genes are TRBV15 and TRBJ2-3; TRBD2 might be the D (5 bases). Germline loops: CDR1 LNHNV, CDR2 YYDKDF (reference sequence). This CDR3 comprises 16 residues. The V end was cut by 2 bases, the J end by 5 bases, with 17 bases between. The CDR3 nucleotides read TGTGCCACCAGCAGACTTACTGATCTAGCAGAAGATACGCAGTATTTT. Encoded protein: CATSRLTDLAEDTQYF.

The rearrangement links TRBV6-5 to TRBJ1-1; perhaps TRBD1 as D (5 bases). Germline V gene data show CDR1 as MNHEY and CDR2 as SVGAGI. The CDR3 is 14 residues long. Trimming removed 5 bases from V and 5 bases from J, with 15 bases in between. This chain's CDR3 is CASSARGGGTEAFF. CDR3 sequence (DNA): TGTGCCAGCAGTGCCCGGGGCGGGGGAACTGAAGCTTTCTTT.

This clone has only a few counts. The V call is TRBV28, the J call TRBJ2-1; D tentatively fits TRBD1 or TRBD2 (5 bases each). With 3 bases removed from V and 4 bases from J, the gap between germline ends came to 10 bases. Germline V gene lookup returns CDR1 MDHEN and CDR2 SYDVKM. The length of the CDR3 is 14 residues. CDR3 region: CASSFGTRYNEQFF. CDR3 DNA: TGTGCCAGCAGTTTTGGGACCCGATACAATGAGCAGTTCTTC.

V is TRBV5-4 and J is TRBJ2-3; 8 nucleotides line up with TRBD2. There are 15 residues in the CDR3. Per germline, CDR1 SGHNT and CDR2 YYREEE (reference sequence). The junction had 5 bases not matched to a gene; V was cut back by 3 bases and J by 2 bases. CDR3 sequence: CASSSAGVNTDTQYF. The CDR3 DNA is TGTGCCAGCAGCTCAGCGGGGGTGAACACAGATACGCAGTATTTT.

This clone occurred a few times. The chain joins TRBV5-6 to TRBJ1-2, with no clear D. The CDR3 covers 13 residues. Trimming pared 0 bases from V and 1 base from J, leaving 4 bases between. CDR1 SGHDT and CDR2 YYEEEE come from the germline V gene. CDR3 nucleotides: TGTGCCAGCAGCTTGGAGGGTAACTATGGCTACACCTTC. Translated: CASSLEGNYGYTF. The full variable domain, its missing parts supplied by reference TRBV5-6 and TRBJ1-2, is DAGVTQSPTHLIKTRGQQVTLRCSPKSGHDTVSWYQQALGQGPQFIFQYYEEEERQRGNFPDRFSGHQFPNYSSELNVNALLLGDSALYLCASSLEGNYGYTFGSGTRLTVV.

The chain recombines TRBV5-1 with TRBJ2-2; 8 bases are a match to TRBD1. This CDR3 region has 15 residues. Germline CDR1 SGHRS, CDR2 YFSETQ. V gave up 4 bases and J gave up 3 bases; unmatched junction bases: 5. CDR3 DNA sequence: TGCGCCAGCAGCCCTGGGACAGGCCACACCGGGGAGCTGTTTTTT. Residues: CASSPGTGHTGELFF.